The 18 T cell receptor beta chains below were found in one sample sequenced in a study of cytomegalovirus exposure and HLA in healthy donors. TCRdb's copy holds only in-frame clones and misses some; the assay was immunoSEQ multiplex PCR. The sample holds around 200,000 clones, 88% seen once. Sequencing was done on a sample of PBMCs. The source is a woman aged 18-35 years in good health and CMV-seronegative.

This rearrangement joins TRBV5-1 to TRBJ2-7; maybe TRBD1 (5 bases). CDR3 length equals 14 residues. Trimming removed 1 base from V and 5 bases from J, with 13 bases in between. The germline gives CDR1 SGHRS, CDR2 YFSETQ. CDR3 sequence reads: CASSLSQGKNEQYF. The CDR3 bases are TGCGCCAGCAGCTTGTCTCAGGGCAAAAACGAGCAGTACTTC.

In nucleotides, the CDR3 is TGTGCCTGGAGTGTACATAAGGAGCAGTACTTC. Its translation: CAWSVHKEQYF. The chain joins TRBV30 to TRBJ2-7; D is unclear. Germline V CDR1 and CDR2: GTSNPN, SVGIG (reference sequence). The CDR3 contains 11 residues. The ends were cut back, 0 bases at V and 7 bases at J, with 7 bases in the middle.

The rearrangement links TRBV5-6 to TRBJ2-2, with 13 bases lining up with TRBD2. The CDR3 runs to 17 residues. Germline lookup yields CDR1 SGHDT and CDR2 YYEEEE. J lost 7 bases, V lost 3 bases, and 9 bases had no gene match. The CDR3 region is CASSSFLGLAGIGELFF. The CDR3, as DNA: TGTGCCAGCAGCTCATTCTTGGGACTAGCGGGAATCGGGGAGCTGTTTTTT.

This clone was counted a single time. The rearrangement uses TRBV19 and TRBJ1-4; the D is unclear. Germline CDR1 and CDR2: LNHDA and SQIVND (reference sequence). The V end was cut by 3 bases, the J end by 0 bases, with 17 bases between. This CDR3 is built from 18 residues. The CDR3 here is CASSIGDWQVATNEKLFF. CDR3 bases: TGTGCCAGTAGTATCGGCGATTGGCAGGTTGCAACTAATGAAAAACTGTTTTTT.

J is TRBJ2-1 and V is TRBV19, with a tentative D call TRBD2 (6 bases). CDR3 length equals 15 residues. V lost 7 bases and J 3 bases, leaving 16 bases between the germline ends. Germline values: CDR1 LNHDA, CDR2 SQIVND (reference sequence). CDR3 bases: TGTGCCAGTACTCTAGCGAGGGCTGGCTACAATGAGCAGTTCTTC. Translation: CASTLARAGYNEQFF.

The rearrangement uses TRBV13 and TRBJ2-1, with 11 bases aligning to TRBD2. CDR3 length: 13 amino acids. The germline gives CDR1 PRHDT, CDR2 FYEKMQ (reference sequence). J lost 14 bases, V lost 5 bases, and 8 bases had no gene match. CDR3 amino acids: CASSALTSGTEFF. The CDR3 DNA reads TGTGCCAGCAGCGCCCTGACTAGCGGGACTGAGTTCTTC.

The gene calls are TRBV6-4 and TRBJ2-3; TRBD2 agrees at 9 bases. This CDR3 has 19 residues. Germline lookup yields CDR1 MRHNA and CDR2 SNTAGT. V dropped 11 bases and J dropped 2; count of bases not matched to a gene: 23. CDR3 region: CAPQRRASGTSPLTDTQYF. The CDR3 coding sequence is TGTGCCCCACAGAGGCGGGCTAGCGGGACGTCGCCTCTCACAGATACGCAGTATTTT.

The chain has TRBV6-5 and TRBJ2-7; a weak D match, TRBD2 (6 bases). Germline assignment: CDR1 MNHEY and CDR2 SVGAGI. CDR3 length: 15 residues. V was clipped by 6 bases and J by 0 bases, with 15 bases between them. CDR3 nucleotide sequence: TGTGCCAGCAGCCCTTCCCGGGACTTCTCCTACGAGCAGTACTTC. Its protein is CASSPSRDFSYEQYF.

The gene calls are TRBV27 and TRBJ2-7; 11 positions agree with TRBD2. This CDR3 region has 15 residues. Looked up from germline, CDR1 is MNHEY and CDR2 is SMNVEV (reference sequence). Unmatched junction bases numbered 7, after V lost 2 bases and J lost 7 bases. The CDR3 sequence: CASSLKTSGTGEQYF. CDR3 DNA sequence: TGTGCCAGCAGTTTAAAGACTAGCGGGACTGGGGAGCAGTACTTC.

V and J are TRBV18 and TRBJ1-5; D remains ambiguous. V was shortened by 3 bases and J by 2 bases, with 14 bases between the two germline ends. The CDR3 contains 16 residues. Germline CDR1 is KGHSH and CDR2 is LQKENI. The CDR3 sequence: CASSPPNRSGNQPQHF. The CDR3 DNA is TGTGCCAGCTCACCGCCCAATCGGTCGGGCAATCAGCCCCAGCATTTT.

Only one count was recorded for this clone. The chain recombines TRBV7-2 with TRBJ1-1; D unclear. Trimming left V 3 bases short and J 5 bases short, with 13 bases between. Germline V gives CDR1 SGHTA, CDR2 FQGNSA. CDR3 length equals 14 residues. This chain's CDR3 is CASSFWPSQTEAFF. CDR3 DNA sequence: TGTGCCAGCAGCTTTTGGCCATCCCAGACTGAAGCTTTCTTT.

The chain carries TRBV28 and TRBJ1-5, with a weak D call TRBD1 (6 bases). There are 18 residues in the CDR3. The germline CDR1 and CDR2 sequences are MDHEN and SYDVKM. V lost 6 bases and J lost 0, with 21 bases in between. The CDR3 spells CASRPGTSFFYSNQPQHF. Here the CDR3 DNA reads TGTGCCAGCAGACCCGGGACAAGCTTTTTCTATAGCAATCAGCCCCAGCATTTT.

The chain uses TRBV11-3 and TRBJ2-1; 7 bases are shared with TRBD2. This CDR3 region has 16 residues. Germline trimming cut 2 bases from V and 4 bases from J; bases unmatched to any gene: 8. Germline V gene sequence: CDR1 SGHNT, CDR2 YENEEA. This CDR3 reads CASSLFSSGLYNEQFF. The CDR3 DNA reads TGTGCCAGCAGCTTATTTTCTAGCGGACTTTACAATGAGCAGTTCTTC.

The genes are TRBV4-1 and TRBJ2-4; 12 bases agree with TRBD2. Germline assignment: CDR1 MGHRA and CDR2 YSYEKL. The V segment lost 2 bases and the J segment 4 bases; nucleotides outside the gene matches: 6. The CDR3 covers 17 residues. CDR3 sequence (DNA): TGCGCCAGCAGCCAACTAGCGGGAGGGCCTGCGAAAAACATTCAGTACTTC. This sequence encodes CASSQLAGGPAKNIQYF.

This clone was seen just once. The DNA of the CDR3 is TGTGCCAGCAGGAAGGGGCTAAGCTACGAGCAGTACTTC. Encoded protein: CASRKGLSYEQYF. This chain links TRBV28 with TRBJ2-7; tentative D call: TRBD1 (5 bases). Per germline, CDR1 MDHEN and CDR2 SYDVKM. The CDR3 has 13 residues. Trimming pared 6 bases from V and 3 bases from J, leaving 12 bases between.

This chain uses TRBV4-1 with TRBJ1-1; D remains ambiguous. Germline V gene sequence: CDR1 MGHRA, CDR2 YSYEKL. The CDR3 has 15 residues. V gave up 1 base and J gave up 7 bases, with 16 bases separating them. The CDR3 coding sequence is TGCGCCAGCAGCCAAGTTTCAGGAACTTTGAGTGAAGCTTTCTTT. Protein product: CASSQVSGTLSEAFF.

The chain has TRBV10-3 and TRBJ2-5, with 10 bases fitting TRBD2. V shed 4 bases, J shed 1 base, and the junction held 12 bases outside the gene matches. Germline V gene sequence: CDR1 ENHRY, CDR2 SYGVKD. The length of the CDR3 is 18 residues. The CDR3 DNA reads TGTGCCATCAGTGGAGAGCGGGAGGGCCGGAGGGGCCAAGAGACCCAGTACTTC. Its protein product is CAISGEREGRRGQETQYF.

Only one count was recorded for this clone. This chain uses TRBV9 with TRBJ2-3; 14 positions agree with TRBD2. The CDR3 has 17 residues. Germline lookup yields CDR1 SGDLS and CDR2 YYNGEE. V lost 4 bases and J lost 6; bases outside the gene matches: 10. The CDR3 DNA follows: TGTGCCAGCAGCTCCGAGGGACTAGCGGGAGTGCTGGATACGCAGTATTTT. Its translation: CASSSEGLAGVLDTQYF.